The 32 T cell receptor beta chains given below trace back to one sample, sequenced in a study of blood T cells in healthy people across ages. Combining a sample-barcoded 5' primer with a J-beta primer mix, a second PCR ran for roughly 7 to 12 cycles. TCRdb passed the 5' RACE reads through MiXCR, listing each CDR3 protein once. The data contain about 1.8 million distinct CDR3 sequences, 49% of them seen just once; the ten biggest clones take up roughly 2%. The material sequenced was blood. The receptor source for this set is a woman between 40 and 55 years old in good health.

This clonotype was seen just once. V gene TRBV27 combines with J gene TRBJ2-1; D could derive from TRBD1 or TRBD2 (6 bases each). Between the trimmed V and J ends, which lost 1 base and 0 bases, there was a span of 19 bases. The CDR3 consists of 19 residues. In germline, CDR1 is MNHEY, CDR2 SMNVEV (reference sequence). The CDR3 nucleotides are TGTGCCAGCAGTTTATTGTGGTTAGGGGGGCGAGGCTCCTACAATGAGCAGTTCTTC. Translating gives CASSLLWLGGRGSYNEQFF.

With respect to this clonotype: The junction departs from the called germline gene at one end, perhaps through a read error. This rearrangement joins TRBV27 to TRBJ2-3, with 9 bases aligning to TRBD2. Germline loops: CDR1 MNHEY, CDR2 SMNVEV (reference sequence). CDR3 length equals 16 residues. The CDR3: CASSLRAGGSTDTRYF. The CDR3, as DNA: TGTGCCAGCAGTTTGAGAGCGGGGGGAAGCACAGATACGCGGTATTTT.

On this clonotype: A read error may produce the germline difference seen at one junction end. The chain has TRBV7-9 and TRBJ2-5; TRBD2 might be the D (6 bases). The CDR3 runs to 20 residues. Germline V gene lookup returns CDR1 SEHNR and CDR2 FQNEAQ (reference sequence). CDR3 coding DNA: TGTGCCAGCAGCTTACATTTCGCGGGGATCCTTACCTCGATACAAGGGACCCAGTACTTC. It specifies CASSLHFAGILTSIQGTQYF.

This clonotype has only a few counts. The chain couples TRBV6-2 or TRBV6-3 to TRBJ1-2; D gene uncertain. CDR1 is MNHEY, CDR2 SVGEGT, per germline. The CDR3 spans 11 residues. Between the trimmed V and J ends, which lost 6 bases and 3 bases, there was a span of 5 bases. The CDR3 coding sequence is TGTGCCAGCAGAAATTACTATGGCTACACCTTC. Its translation: CASRNYYGYTF.

The chain links TRBV2 to TRBJ2-5, with no clear D. The germline V gene encodes CDR1 SNHLY and CDR2 FYNNEI. The CDR3 is made up of 14 amino acids. Deletions cut 5 bases from V and 1 base from J, with 11 bases between. CDR3 protein: CASSWATTQETQYF. CDR3 bases: TGTGCCAGCAGTTGGGCAACCACCCAAGAGACCCAGTACTTC.

V is TRBV6-5 and J is TRBJ2-7; a weak D match, TRBD2 (6 bases). The V end was cut by 0 bases, the J end by 0 bases, with 21 bases between. This CDR3 has 19 residues. Germline V gene sequence: CDR1 MNHEY, CDR2 SVGAGI. The CDR3 nucleotides read TGTGCCAGCAGTTACTCGGTCACCCGACGGGGGATCAGCTCCTACGAGCAGTACTTC. This codes for CASSYSVTRRGISSYEQYF.

This clonotype came up once. The chain uses TRBV20-1 and TRBJ2-7, with D perhaps TRBD2 (6 bases). Germline V gene sequence: CDR1 DFQATT, CDR2 SNEGSKA (reference sequence). The CDR3 is 14 amino acids. Trimming left V 5 bases short and J 6 bases short, with 20 bases between. The CDR3 loop is CSAERPGVGAEQYF. The CDR3, as DNA: TGCAGTGCTGAACGCCCGGGGGTCGGCGCCGAGCAGTACTTC.

The rearrangement links TRBV7-2 to TRBJ2-4, with D possibly TRBD2 on 5 matching bases. The J call may be faulty, since TRBJ2-5 better matches the DNA end. This CDR3 has 18 amino acids. Germline lookup yields CDR1 SGHTA and CDR2 FQGNSA. For the CDR3, the DNA is TGTGCCAGCAGCAACTCTAGGACCACGAGGGCCGGAAGCGAGACCCAGTACTTC. This sequence encodes CASSNSRTTRAGSETQYF.

As to this clonotype: At one of its ends the junction is not consistent with the germline gene, which may arise from a read error. The chain combines TRBV27 with TRBJ2-7; TRBD1 agrees at 7 bases. CDR3 length: 12 residues. Germline CDR1 MNHEY, CDR2 SMNVEV (reference sequence). CDR3 nucleotide sequence: TGTGCCGGCAGTTTCCTCAGGGGGGAGCAGTACTTC. Its translation: CAGSFLRGEQYF.

This chain connects TRBV6-2 or TRBV6-3 to TRBJ2-7, with 9 bases aligning to TRBD1. V lost 3 bases and J lost 7; bases outside the gene matches: 13. CDR1 is MNHEY and CDR2 is SVGEGT in the germline V gene. The CDR3 has 16 amino acids. Here the CDR3 DNA reads TGTGCCAGCAGTTATGGGACAGGGACCAAATACAATGAGCAGTACTTC. It codes for CASSYGTGTKYNEQYF.

The chain carries TRBV6-5 and TRBJ2-1; D remains unclear. Germline V lookup: CDR1 MNHEY, CDR2 SVGAGI. The CDR3 is 13 residues long. Trimming left V 7 bases short and J 4 bases short, with 11 bases between. DNA of the CDR3: TGTGCCAGCACCGGACCTTTTTACAATGAGCAGTTCTTC. Translation gives CASTGPFYNEQFF.

This clonotype was recorded a few times. The V gene is TRBV4-3, the J gene TRBJ1-2, with D hard to call. The V and J ends lost 0 bases and 5 bases respectively, with 13 bases between them. The CDR3 runs 15 residues. Germline V gene lookup returns CDR1 LGHNA and CDR2 YSLEER. The CDR3 reads CASSQDRVGRYGYTF. CDR3 nucleotide sequence: TGCGCCAGCAGCCAAGATCGGGTAGGGAGGTATGGCTACACCTTC.

The genes are TRBV6-5 and TRBJ1-1; 7 nucleotides line up with TRBD1. Germline V CDR1 and CDR2: MNHEY, SVGAGI. The CDR3 is 15 amino acids. The V segment lost 2 bases and the J segment 0 bases; nucleotides outside the gene matches: 3. The CDR3 nucleotides are TGTGCCAGCAGTTACGGGGACAGATTGAACACTGAAGCTTTCTTT. This sequence encodes CASSYGDRLNTEAFF.

This clonotype showed up just a few times. The rearrangement joins TRBV29-1 to TRBJ2-1; either TRBD1 or TRBD2 may fit D (6 bases each). CDR1 SQVTM and CDR2 ANQGSEA come from the germline V gene. Trimming removed 4 bases at V and 2 bases at J, with 15 bases between. CDR3 size: 15 residues. CDR3 in amino acids: CSVVTGAGPYNEQFF. In DNA, the CDR3 is TGCAGCGTTGTAACGGGGGCCGGTCCCTACAATGAGCAGTTCTTC.

A few counts support this clonotype. The V and J genes are TRBV4-1 and TRBJ2-7, with 9 nucleotides matching TRBD1. With 6 bases clipped from V and 4 bases from J, the junction kept 10 bases outside the gene matches. Germline V CDR1 and CDR2: MGHRA, YSYEKL. The CDR3 extends over 15 amino acids. The CDR3 sequence: CASSQRDREIYEQYF. Here the CDR3 DNA reads TGCGCCAGCAGTCAAAGGGACAGGGAGATTTACGAGCAGTACTTC.

This clonotype showed up just a few times. The chain has TRBV5-1 and TRBJ1-6; possibly TRBD1 for D (6 bases). This CDR3 is built from 17 residues. V lost 4 bases, J lost 5 bases, and 19 bases lay in between. Germline values: CDR1 SGHRS, CDR2 YFSETQ. The CDR3 sequence: CASSRPLQGRDNSPLHF. CDR3 bases: TGCGCCAGCAGCAGACCCCTACAGGGAAGGGATAATTCACCCCTCCACTTT. The complete variable domain, with remaining parts taken from reference TRBV5-1 and TRBJ1-6, reads KAGVTQTPRYLIKTRGQQVTLSCSPISGHRSVSWYQQTPGQGLQFLFEYFSETQRNKGNFPGRFSGRQFSNSRSEMNVSTLELGDSALYLCASSRPLQGRDNSPLHFGNGTRLTVT.

V and J are TRBV4-1 and TRBJ1-1, with TRBD1 as a possible D gene (6 bases). This CDR3 region has 16 residues. Deletions cut 6 bases from V and 6 bases from J, with 23 bases between. Germline CDR1 MGHRA, CDR2 YSYEKL. CDR3 DNA sequence: TGCGCCAGCAGGTATAGTACAGGGTTAGGTGTCTCTGAAGCTTTCTTT. Translation gives CASRYSTGLGVSEAFF.

This clonotype was seen only a few times. The V and J genes are TRBV5-1 and TRBJ1-2; D may be TRBD1 (5 bases). Germline CDR1 is SGHRS and CDR2 is YFSETQ. This CDR3 comprises 14 residues. With 2 bases removed from V and 4 bases from J, the gap between germline ends came to 12 bases. The CDR3 bases are TGCGCCAGCAGCTTCGGCAGGGAAGGCTATGGCTACACCTTC. Translated: CASSFGREGYGYTF. Filled out from reference TRBV5-1 and TRBJ1-2, the complete variable domain reads KAGVTQTPRYLIKTRGQQVTLSCSPISGHRSVSWYQQTPGQGLQFLFEYFSETQRNKGNFPGRFSGRQFSNSRSEMNVSTLELGDSALYLCASSFGREGYGYTFGSGTRLTVV.

This chain connects TRBV20-1 to TRBJ2-1, with D perhaps matching TRBD1 (8 bases). The CDR3 is 14 residues long. CDR1 DFQATT and CDR2 SNEGSKA come from the germline V gene (reference sequence). The germline V and J ends were trimmed by 6 bases and 7 bases, with 19 bases remaining between them. The DNA of the CDR3 is TGCAGTGCCCACAGACAGGGGAGGGGGAATGAGCAGTTCTTC. This codes for CSAHRQGRGNEQFF.

The gene calls are TRBV20-1 and TRBJ1-1; D not certain. V lost 2 bases and J lost 1, with 5 bases in between. The CDR3 sequence is 12 residues long. Looked up from germline, CDR1 is DFQATT and CDR2 is SNEGSKA (reference sequence). As DNA, the CDR3 is TGCAGTGCTAGATCGGCGAACACTGAAGCTTTCTTT. Protein product: CSARSANTEAFF.

The J gene is TRBJ2-1, the V gene TRBV19; the match to TRBD2 covers 13 bases. The CDR3 covers 14 residues. V was clipped by 4 bases and J by 9 bases; unmatched bases: 3. The germline V gene encodes CDR1 LNHDA and CDR2 SQIVND (reference sequence). CDR3 coding DNA: TGTGCCAGTAGTACAGGACTAGCGGGGGTTGAGCAGTTCTTC. Its translation is CASSTGLAGVEQFF.

The V and J genes are TRBV7-8 and TRBJ2-7, with TRBD1 matching 8 bases. The CDR3 runs 13 residues. Germline lookup yields CDR1 SGHVS and CDR2 FQNEAQ. V dropped 8 bases and J dropped 3; count of bases not matched to a gene: 6. DNA for the CDR3: TGTGCCAGCGGACAGGGTAGGGGCTACGAGCAGTACTTC. It codes for CASGQGRGYEQYF.

The chain uses TRBV12-3 or TRBV12-4 and TRBJ1-4; TRBD1 aligns across 9 bases. CDR3 size: 15 residues. After removal of 5 bases from V and 7 bases from J, the junction contained 8 bases not matched to a gene. The chain's CDR3 is CASSPTGGLSEKLFF. The CDR3, as DNA: TGTGCCAGCAGTCCAACAGGGGGCTTATCTGAAAAACTGTTTTTT.

J is TRBJ2-7 and V is TRBV7-2, with D possibly being TRBD2 (6 bases). The length of the CDR3 is 15 residues. The germline CDR1 and CDR2 sequences are SGHTA and FQGNSA. V shed 1 base and J shed 0 bases, with 10 bases lying between them. This CDR3 is CASSLDGTFSYEQYF. In DNA form, the CDR3 reads TGTGCCAGCAGCTTAGACGGGACTTTCTCCTACGAGCAGTACTTC.

This clonotype was detected a few times. The J gene is TRBJ1-2, the V gene TRBV12-3 or TRBV12-4, with a possible D match to TRBD1 (6 bases). The CDR3 runs to 15 residues. With 4 bases removed from V and 4 bases from J, the gap between germline ends came to 16 bases. CDR3 DNA: TGTGCCAGCAGTTCCCCGGGCCTACAGGGCTATGGCTACACCTTC. Encoded protein: CASSSPGLQGYGYTF.

The chain joins TRBV20-1 to TRBJ2-5, with 12 nucleotides matching TRBD2. The V segment lost 2 bases and the J segment 4 bases; nucleotides outside the gene matches: 5. The length of the CDR3 is 15 residues. Germline V CDR1 and CDR2: DFQATT, SNEGSKA (reference sequence). CDR3 protein: CSARLAGGIAETQYF. CDR3 DNA sequence: TGCAGTGCTAGACTAGCGGGGGGGATTGCAGAGACCCAGTACTTC.

This clonotype was seen more than once but under ten times. The chain has TRBV29-1 and TRBJ2-3, with D perhaps matching TRBD2 (6 bases). Germline V CDR1 and CDR2: SQVTM, ANQGSEA. Deletions cut 3 bases from V and 5 bases from J, with 12 bases between. The CDR3 has 13 amino acids. CDR3 coding DNA: TGCAGCGTTGAGCCCCGACTAGTAGATACGCAGTATTTT. This codes for CSVEPRLVDTQYF.

CDR3 nucleotides: TGCGCCAGCAGCCAAAACAGGGGCGGATCGGAAAAACTGTTTTTT. It is translated as CASSQNRGGSEKLFF. The chain carries TRBV4-3 and TRBJ1-4, with 7 bases fitting TRBD1. After removal of 2 bases from V and 8 bases from J, the junction contained 8 bases not matched to a gene. The CDR3 has 15 amino acids. In germline, CDR1 is LGHNA, CDR2 YSLEER.

This clonotype was recorded a few times. V is TRBV4-3 and J is TRBJ2-7; a possible D gene is TRBD2 (5 bases). V lost 4 bases, J lost 3 bases, and 13 bases lay in between. Germline CDR1 reads LGHNA; CDR2 reads YSLEER. This CDR3 comprises 14 residues. This CDR3 is CASSLSAAYYEQYF. The CDR3 DNA reads as TGCGCCAGCAGCCTGTCAGCGGCATACTACGAGCAGTACTTC.

At least ten counts were recorded for this clonotype. CDR3 loop: CASSLRGSSGDKQFF. The DNA of the CDR3 is TGTGCCAGCAGCTTAAGGGGGTCTAGCGGGGATAAGCAGTTCTTC. The chain carries TRBV11-2 and TRBJ2-1; 9 bases are a match to TRBD2. The germline V gene has CDR1 SGHAT and CDR2 FQNNGV. The CDR3 sequence is 15 residues long. The V and J ends lost 2 bases and 11 bases, in that order; junction bases with no gene match: 10.

This clonotype was seen more than once but under ten times. The V and J genes are TRBV27 and TRBJ1-5; no firm D call. This CDR3 is built from 15 residues. V dropped 0 bases and J dropped 3 bases, with 9 bases sitting between them. Per the germline V gene, CDR1 is MNHEY and CDR2 is SMNVEV (reference sequence). The CDR3 spells CASSLSGVANQPQHF. The CDR3 DNA reads as TGTGCCAGCAGTTTATCTGGGGTTGCCAATCAGCCCCAGCATTTT.

This sequence joins TRBV25-1 and TRBJ2-1; 7 positions match TRBD1. The CDR3 loop spans 15 amino acids. CDR1 is MGHDK and CDR2 is SYGVNS in the germline V gene. With V trimmed by 6 bases and J by 4 bases, 9 bases remained unmatched. The chain's CDR3 is CASRAWDRVYNEQFF. CDR3 sequence (DNA): TGTGCCAGCAGAGCTTGGGACAGAGTTTACAATGAGCAGTTCTTC.